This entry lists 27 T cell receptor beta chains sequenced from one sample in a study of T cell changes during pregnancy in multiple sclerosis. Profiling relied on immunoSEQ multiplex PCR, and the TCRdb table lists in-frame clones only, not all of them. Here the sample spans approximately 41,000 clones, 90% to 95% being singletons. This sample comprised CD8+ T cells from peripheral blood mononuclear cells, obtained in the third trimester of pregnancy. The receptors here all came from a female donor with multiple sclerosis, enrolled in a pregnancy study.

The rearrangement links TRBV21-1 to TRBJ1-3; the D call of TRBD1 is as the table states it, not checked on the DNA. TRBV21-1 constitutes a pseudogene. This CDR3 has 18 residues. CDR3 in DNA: TGTGCCAGCAGCAAAGCGCGGGGGACAGGGAGAAGTGGAAACACCATATATTTT. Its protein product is CASSKARGTGRSGNTIYF.

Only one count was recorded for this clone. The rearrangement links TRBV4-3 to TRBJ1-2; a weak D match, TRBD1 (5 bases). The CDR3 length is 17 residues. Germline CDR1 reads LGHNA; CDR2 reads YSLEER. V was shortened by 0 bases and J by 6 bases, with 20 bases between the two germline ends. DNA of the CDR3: TGCGCCAGCAGCCAAGATTCTGTGTTCAGGGCCTCCCATGGCTACACCTTC. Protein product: CASSQDSVFRASHGYTF.

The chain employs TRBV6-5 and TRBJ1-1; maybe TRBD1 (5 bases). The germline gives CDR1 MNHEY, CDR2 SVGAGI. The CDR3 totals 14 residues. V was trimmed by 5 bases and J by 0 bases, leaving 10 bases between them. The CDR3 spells CASSPAGMNTEAFF. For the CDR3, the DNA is TGTGCCAGCAGTCCGGCAGGGATGAACACTGAAGCTTTCTTT.

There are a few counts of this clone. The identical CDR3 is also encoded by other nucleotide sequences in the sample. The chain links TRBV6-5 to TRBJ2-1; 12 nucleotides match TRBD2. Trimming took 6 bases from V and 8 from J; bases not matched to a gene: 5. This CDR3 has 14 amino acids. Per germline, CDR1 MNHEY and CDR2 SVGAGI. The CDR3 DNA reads TGTGCCAGCAGCCTAGCGGGAGGGCGGGATGAGCAGTTCTTC. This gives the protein CASSLAGGRDEQFF.

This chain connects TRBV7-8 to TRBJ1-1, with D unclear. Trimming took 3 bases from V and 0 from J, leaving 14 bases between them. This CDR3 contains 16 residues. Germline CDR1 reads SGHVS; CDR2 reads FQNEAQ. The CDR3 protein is CASSFPRQGLNTEAFF. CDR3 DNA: TGTGCCAGCAGCTTTCCCCGACAAGGCTTGAACACTGAAGCTTTCTTT.

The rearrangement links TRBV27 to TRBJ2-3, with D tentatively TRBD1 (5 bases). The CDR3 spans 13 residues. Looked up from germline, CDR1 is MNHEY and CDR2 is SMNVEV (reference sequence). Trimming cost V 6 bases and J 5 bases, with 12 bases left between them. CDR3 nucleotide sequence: TGTGCCAGCAGCTCAGGGAATGGAGATACGCAGTATTTT. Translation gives CASSSGNGDTQYF.

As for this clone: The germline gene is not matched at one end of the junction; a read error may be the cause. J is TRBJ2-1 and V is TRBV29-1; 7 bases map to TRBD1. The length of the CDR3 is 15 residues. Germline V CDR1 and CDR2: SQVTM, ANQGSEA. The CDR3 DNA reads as TGTTCGATTCGGATAGGGCAGGGGGTAGTAAATGAGCAGTTCTTC. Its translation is CSIRIGQGVVNEQFF.

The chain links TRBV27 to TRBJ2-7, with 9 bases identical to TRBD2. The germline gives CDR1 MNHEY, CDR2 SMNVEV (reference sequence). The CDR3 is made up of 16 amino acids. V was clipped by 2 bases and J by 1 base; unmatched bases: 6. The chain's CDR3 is CASSLTLAGRSYEQYF. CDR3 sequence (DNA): TGTGCCAGCAGTTTAACCCTAGCGGGGAGATCCTACGAGCAGTACTTC.

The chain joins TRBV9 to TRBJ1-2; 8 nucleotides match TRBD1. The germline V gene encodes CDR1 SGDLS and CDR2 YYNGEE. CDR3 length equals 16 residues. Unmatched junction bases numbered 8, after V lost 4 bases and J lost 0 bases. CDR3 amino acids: CASSHNRGTANYGYTF. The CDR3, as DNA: TGTGCCAGCAGCCACAACAGGGGGACAGCTAACTATGGCTACACCTTC.

The CDR3 bases are TGCAGCGCAGTACTTAGCGGGAGCCACGAGCAGTACTTC. This sequence encodes CSAVLSGSHEQYF. J is TRBJ2-7 and V is TRBV29-1, with 9 positions matching TRBD2. Trimming cost V 7 bases and J 5 bases; bases outside gene matches: 9. The germline CDR1 and CDR2 sequences are SQVTM and ANQGSEA. The CDR3 totals 13 residues.

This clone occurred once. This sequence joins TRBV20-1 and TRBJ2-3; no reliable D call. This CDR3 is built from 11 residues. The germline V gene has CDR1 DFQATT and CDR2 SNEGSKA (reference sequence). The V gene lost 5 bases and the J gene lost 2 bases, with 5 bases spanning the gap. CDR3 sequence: CSALLTDTQYF. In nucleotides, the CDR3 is TGCAGTGCTCTCCTCACAGATACGCAGTATTTT.

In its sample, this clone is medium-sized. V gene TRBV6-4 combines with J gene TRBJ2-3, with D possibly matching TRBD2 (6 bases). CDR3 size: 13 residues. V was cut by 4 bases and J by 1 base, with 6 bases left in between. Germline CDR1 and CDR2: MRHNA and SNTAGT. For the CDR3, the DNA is TGTGCCAGCAGTGCGGGAGGCACAGATACGCAGTATTTT. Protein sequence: CASSAGGTDTQYF.

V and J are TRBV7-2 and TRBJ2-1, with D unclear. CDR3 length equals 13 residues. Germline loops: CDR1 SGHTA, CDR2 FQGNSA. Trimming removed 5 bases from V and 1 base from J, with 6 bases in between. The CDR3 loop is CASSPPSYNEQFF. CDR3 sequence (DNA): TGTGCCAGCAGCCCCCCATCCTACAATGAGCAGTTCTTC.

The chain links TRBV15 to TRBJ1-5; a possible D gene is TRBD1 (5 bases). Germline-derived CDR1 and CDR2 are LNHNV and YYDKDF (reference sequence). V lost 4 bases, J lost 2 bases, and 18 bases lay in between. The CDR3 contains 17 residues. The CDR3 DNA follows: TGTGCCACCAGCACCGGAAAGACAGATTTTGGCAATCAGCCCCAGCATTTT. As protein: CATSTGKTDFGNQPQHF.

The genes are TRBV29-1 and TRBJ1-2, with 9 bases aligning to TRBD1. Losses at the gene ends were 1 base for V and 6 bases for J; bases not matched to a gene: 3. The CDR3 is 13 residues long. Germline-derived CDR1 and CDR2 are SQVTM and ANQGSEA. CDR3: CSVEGTGVDGYTF. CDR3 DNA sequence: TGCAGCGTTGAAGGGACAGGGGTTGATGGCTACACCTTC.

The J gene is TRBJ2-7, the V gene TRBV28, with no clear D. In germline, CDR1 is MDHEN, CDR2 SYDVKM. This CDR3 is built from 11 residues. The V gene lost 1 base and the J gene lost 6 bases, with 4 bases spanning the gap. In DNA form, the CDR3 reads TGTGCCAGCAGTTTATCGGGCGAGCAGTACTTC. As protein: CASSLSGEQYF.

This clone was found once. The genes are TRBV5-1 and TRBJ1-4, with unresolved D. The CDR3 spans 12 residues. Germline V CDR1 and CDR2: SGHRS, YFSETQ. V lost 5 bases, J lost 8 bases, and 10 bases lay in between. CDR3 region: CASRGSGEKLFF. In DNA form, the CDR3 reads TGCGCCAGCAGGGGCTCGGGGGAAAAACTGTTTTTT.

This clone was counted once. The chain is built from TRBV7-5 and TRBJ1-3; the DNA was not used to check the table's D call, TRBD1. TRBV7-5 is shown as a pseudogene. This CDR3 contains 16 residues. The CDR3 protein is CARSPAGANSGNTIYF. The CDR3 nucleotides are TGTGCCAGAAGTCCCGCAGGGGCAAACTCTGGAAACACCATATATTTT.

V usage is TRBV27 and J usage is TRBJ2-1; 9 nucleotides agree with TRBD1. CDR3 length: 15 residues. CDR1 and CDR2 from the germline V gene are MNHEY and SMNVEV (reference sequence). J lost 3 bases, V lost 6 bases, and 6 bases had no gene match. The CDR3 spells CASSPPGQGYNEQFF. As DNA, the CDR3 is TGTGCCAGCAGCCCCCCGGGACAGGGCTACAATGAGCAGTTCTTC.

The CDR3, as DNA: TGTGCCAGCAGTCCACAGGTCGGGGGGGTCTATGGCTACACCTTC. Translated: CASSPQVGGVYGYTF. The gene calls are TRBV27 and TRBJ1-2, with D perhaps TRBD1 (5 bases). Trimming took off 5 bases at V and 4 bases at J, with 17 bases between the two ends. CDR1 and CDR2 from the germline V gene are MNHEY and SMNVEV (reference sequence). The CDR3 has 15 amino acids.

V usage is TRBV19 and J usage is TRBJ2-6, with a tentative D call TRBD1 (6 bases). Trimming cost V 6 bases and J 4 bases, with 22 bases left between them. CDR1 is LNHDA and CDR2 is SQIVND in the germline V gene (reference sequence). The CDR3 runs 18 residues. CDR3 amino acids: CASRFRAFFGTGANVLTF. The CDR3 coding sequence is TGTGCCAGTAGATTTAGAGCATTCTTTGGGACAGGGGCCAACGTCCTGACTTTC.

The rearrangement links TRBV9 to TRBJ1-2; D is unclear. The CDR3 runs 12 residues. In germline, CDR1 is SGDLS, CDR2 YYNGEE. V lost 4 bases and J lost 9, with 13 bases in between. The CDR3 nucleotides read TGTGCCAGCAGCCTACTTGGGCTTCGCTACACCTTC. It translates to CASSLLGLRYTF.

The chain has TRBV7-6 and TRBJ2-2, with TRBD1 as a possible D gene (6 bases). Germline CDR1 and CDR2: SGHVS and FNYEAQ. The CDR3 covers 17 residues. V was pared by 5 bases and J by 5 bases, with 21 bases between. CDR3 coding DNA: TGTGCCAGCAGCGACATCGCCGGGACCAGGGGTACCGGGGAGCTGTTTTTT. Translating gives CASSDIAGTRGTGELFF.

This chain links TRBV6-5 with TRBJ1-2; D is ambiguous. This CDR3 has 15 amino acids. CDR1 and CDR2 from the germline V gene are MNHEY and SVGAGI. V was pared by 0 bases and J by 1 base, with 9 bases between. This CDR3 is CASSYSAGFNYGYTF. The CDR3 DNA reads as TGTGCCAGCAGTTACTCGGCAGGTTTTAACTATGGCTACACCTTC.

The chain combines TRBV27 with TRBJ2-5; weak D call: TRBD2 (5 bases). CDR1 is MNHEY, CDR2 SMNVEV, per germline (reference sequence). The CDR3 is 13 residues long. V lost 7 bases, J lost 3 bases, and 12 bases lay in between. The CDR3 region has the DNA TGTGCCAGCACGCGGGTGCATGAAGAGACCCAGTACTTC. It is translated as CASTRVHEETQYF.

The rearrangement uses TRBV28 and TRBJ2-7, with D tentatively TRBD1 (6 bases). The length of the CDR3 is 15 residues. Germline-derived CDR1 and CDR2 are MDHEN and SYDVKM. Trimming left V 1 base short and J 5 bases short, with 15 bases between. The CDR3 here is CASSLFRTGSNEQYF. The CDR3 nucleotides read TGTGCCAGCAGTTTATTCCGAACAGGGAGCAACGAGCAGTACTTC.

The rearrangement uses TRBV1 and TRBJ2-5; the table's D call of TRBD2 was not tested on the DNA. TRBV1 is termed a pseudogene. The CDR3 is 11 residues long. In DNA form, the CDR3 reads TGCACCAGCAGCTATCAAGAGACCCAGTACTTC. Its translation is CTSSYQETQYF.